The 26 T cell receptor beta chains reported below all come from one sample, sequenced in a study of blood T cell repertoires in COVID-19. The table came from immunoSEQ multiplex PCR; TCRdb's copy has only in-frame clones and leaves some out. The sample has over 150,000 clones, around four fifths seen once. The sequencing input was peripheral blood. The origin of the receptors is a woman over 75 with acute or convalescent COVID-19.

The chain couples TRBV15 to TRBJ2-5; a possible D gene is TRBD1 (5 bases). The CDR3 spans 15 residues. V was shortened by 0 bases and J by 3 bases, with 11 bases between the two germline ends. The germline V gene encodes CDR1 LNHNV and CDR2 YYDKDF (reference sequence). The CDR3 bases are TGTGCCACCAGCAGAGATAAGGGCAGGGAAGAGACCCAGTACTTC. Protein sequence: CATSRDKGREETQYF.

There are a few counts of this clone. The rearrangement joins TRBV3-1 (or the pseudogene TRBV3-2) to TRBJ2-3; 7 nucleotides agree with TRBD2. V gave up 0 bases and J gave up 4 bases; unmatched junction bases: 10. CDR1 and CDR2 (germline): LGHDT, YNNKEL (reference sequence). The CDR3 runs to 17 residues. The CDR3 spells CASSQDVRAGVPDTQYF. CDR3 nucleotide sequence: TGTGCCAGCAGCCAAGACGTGAGGGCGGGAGTCCCAGATACGCAGTATTTT.

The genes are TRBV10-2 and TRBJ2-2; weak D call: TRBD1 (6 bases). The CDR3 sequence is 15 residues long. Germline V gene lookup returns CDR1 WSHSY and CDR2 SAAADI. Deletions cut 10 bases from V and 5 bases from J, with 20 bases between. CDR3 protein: CAIRIGQTSTGELFF. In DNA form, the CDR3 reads TGCGCCATTCGAATCGGACAGACGAGTACCGGGGAGCTGTTTTTT.

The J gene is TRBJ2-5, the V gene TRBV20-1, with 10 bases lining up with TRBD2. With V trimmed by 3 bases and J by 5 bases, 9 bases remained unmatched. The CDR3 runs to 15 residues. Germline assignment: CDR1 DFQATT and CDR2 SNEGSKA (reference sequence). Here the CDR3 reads CSASWSSGGAETQYF. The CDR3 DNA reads TGCAGTGCTAGTTGGTCCAGCGGGGGGGCGGAGACCCAGTACTTC.

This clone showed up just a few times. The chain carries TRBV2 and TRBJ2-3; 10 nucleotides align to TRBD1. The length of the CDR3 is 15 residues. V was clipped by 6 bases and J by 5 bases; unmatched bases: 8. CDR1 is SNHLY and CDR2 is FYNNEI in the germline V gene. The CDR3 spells CASSLDRGRVDTQYF. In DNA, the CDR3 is TGTGCCAGCAGCCTGGACAGGGGGAGAGTAGATACGCAGTATTTT.

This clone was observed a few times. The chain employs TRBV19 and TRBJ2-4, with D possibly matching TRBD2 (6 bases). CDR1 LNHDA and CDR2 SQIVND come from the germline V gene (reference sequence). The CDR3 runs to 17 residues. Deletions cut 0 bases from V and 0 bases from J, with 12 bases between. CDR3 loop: CASSIEAGLAAKNIQYF. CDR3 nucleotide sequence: TGTGCCAGTAGTATAGAGGCGGGACTGGCAGCCAAAAACATTCAGTACTTC.

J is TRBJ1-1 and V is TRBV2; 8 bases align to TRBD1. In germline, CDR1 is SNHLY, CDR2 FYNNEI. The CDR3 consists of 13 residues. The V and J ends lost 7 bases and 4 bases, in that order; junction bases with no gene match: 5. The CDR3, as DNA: TGTGCCAGCATAGGCACAGGGGGCACTGAAGCTTTCTTT. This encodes CASIGTGGTEAFF.

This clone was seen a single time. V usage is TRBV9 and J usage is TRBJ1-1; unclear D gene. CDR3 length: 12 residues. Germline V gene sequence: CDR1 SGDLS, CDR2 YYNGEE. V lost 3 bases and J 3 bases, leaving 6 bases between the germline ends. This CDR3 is CASSGADTEAFF. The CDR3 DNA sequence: TGTGCCAGCAGCGGAGCGGACACTGAAGCTTTCTTT.

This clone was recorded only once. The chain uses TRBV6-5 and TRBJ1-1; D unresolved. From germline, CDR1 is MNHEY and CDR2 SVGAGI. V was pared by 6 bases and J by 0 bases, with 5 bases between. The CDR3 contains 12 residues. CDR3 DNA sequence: TGTGCCAGCAGCCCAGTGAACACTGAAGCTTTCTTT. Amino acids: CASSPVNTEAFF.

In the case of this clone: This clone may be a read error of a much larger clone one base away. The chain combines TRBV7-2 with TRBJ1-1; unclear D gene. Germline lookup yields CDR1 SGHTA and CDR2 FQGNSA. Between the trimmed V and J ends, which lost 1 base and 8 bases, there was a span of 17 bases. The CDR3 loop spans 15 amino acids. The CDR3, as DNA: TGTGCCAGCAGCTTAGAGGCGGCAGAGGTTGCCGAAGCTTTCTTT. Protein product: CASSLEAAEVAEAFF. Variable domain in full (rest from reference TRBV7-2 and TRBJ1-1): GAGVSQSPSNKVTEKGKDVELRCDPISGHTALYWYRQSLGQGLEFLIYFQGNSAPDKSGLPSDRFSAERTGGSVSTLTIQRTQQEDSAVYLCASSLEAAEVAEAFFGQGTRLTVV.

The CDR3 is CASEPGLGTNEQFF. CDR3 DNA: TGTGCCAGCGAACCGGGACTAGGCACCAATGAGCAGTTCTTC. This sequence joins TRBV7-2 and TRBJ2-1; 8 bases align to TRBD2. This CDR3 has 14 amino acids. Germline loops: CDR1 SGHTA, CDR2 FQGNSA. Trimming removed 8 bases from V and 6 bases from J; junction bases left unmatched: 9.

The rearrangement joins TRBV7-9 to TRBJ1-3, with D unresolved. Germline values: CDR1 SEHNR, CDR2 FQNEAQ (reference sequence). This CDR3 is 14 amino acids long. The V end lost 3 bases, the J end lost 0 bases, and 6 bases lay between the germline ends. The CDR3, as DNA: TGTGCCAGCAGCTTCGTCTCCTCTGGAAACACCATATATTTT. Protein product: CASSFVSSGNTIYF.

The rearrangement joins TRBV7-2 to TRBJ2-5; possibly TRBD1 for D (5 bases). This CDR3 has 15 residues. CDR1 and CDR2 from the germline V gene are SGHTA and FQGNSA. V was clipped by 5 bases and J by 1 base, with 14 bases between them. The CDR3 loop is CASSQLTGPQETQYF. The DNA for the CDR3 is TGTGCCAGCAGCCAACTCACAGGACCCCAAGAGACCCAGTACTTC.

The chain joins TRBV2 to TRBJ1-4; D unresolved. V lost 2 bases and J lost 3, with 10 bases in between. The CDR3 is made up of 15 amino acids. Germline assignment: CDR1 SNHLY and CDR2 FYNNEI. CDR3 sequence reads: CASSELRQANEKLFF. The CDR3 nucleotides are TGTGCCAGCAGTGAATTGCGTCAAGCTAATGAAAAACTGTTTTTT.

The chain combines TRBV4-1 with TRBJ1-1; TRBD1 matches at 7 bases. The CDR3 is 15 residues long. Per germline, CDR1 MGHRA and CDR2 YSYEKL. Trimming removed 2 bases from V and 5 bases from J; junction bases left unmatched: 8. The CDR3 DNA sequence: TGCGCCAGCAGCCAAACCGGGACAGAGGTAACTGAAGCTTTCTTT. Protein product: CASSQTGTEVTEAFF.

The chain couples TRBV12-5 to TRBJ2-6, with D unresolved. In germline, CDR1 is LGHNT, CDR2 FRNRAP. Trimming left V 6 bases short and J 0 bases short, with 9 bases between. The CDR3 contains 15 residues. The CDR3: CASGQITSGANVLTF. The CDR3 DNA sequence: TGTGCTAGTGGGCAGATAACCTCTGGGGCCAACGTCCTGACTTTC.

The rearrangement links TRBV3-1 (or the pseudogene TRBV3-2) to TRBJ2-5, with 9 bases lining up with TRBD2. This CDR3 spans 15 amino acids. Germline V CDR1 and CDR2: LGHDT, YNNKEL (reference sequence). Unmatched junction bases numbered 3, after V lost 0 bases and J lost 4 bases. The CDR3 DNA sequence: TGTGCCAGCAGCCAAGAAGGACTAGCGATAGAGACCCAGTACTTC. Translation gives CASSQEGLAIETQYF.

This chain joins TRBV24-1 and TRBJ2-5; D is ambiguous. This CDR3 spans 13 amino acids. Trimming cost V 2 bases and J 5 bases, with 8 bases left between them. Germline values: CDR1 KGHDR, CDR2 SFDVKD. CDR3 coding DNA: TGTGCCACCAGTGATTCCTTCAGGGAGACCCAGTACTTC. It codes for CATSDSFRETQYF.

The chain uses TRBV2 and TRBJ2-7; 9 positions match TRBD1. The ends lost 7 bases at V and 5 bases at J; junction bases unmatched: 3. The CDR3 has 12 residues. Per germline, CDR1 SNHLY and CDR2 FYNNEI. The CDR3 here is CASTGTGHEQYF. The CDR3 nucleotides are TGTGCCAGCACCGGGACAGGGCACGAGCAGTACTTC.

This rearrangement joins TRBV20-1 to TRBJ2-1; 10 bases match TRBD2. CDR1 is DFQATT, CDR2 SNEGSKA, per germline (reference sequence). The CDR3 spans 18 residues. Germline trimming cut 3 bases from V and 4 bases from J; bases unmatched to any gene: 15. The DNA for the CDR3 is TGCAGTGCTAGTTCAGGGCTAGCGGGAGAGGGGAGATACAATGAGCAGTTCTTC. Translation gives CSASSGLAGEGRYNEQFF.

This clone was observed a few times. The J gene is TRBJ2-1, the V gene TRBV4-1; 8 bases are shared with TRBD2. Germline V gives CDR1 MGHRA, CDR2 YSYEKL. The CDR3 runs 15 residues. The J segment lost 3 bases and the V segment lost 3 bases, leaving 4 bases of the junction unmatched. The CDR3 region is CASSQLAGLYNEQFF. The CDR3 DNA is TGCGCCAGCAGCCAGTTAGCGGGACTCTACAATGAGCAGTTCTTC.

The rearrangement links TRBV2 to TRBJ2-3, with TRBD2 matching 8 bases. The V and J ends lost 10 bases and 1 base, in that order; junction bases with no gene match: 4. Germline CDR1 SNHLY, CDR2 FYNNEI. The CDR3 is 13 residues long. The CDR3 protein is CATTSGGTDTQYF. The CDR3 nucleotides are TGTGCCACTACTAGCGGTGGCACAGATACGCAGTATTTT.

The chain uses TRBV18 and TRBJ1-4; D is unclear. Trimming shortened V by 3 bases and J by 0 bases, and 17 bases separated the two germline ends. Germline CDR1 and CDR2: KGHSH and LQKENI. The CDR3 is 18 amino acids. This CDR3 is CASSPRERSLATNEKLFF. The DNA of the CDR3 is TGTGCCAGCTCACCGAGGGAAAGATCACTTGCAACTAATGAAAAACTGTTTTTT.

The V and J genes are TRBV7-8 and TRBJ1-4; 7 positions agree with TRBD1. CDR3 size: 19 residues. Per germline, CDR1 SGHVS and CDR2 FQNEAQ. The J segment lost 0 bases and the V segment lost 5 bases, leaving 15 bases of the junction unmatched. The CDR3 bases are TGTGCCAGCAGCAGGGGAGCGACAGGGTCCCCTGCAACTAATGAAAAACTGTTTTTT. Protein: CASSRGATGSPATNEKLFF.

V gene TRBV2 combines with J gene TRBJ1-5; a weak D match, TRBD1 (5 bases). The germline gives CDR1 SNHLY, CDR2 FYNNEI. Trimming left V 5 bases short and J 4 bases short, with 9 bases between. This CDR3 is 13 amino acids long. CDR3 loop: CASSRGTNQPQHF. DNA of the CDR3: TGTGCCAGCAGTAGAGGGACTAATCAGCCCCAGCATTTT.

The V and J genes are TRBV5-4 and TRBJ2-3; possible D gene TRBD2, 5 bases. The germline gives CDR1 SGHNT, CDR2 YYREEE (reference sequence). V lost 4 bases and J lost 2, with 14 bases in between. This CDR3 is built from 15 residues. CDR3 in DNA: TGTGCCAGCAGCCCCACTAGGACCTTCACAGATACGCAGTATTTT. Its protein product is CASSPTRTFTDTQYF.